This T cell receptor beta chain was captured in a study of blood T cell repertoires in COVID-19. Study-level background: Donors in the United States, Italy and Spain gave samples during acute or convalescent COVID-19.

Per the original data handling: Amplifying reference gene primers gave estimates of nucleated cell counts. Using immunoSEQ multiplex PCR, the repertoire was profiled, and TCRdb retains in-frame clones only, with some absent. V, J and clone size reflect that table, while D and trimming were determined from the DNA. In the table there are about 250,000 clones, 85% of which are singletons. This clone was observed once. V lost 3 bases and J lost 7, with 12 bases in between. Germline V gene data show CDR1 as GTSNPN and CDR2 as SVGIG (reference sequence). This CDR3 contains 12 residues. Sequencing was performed on peripheral blood. The V call is TRBV30, the J call TRBJ1-2, with D hard to call. This receptor was identified in a man in his fifties with COVID-19, enrolled during active disease. CDR3 DNA sequence: TGTGCCTGGAGCCGTGGGGAGGGTGGCTACACCTTC. This codes for CAWSRGEGGYTF.